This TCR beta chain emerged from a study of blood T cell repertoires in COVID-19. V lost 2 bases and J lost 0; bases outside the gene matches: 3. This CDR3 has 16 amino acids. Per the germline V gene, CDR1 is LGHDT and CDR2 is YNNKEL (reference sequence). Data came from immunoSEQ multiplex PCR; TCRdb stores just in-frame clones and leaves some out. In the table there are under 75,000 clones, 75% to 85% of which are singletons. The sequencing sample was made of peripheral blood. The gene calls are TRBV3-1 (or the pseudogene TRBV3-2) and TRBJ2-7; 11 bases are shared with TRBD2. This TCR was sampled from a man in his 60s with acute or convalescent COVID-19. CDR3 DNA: TGTGCCAGCAGCCAAATGGGACTAGCGGCCTCCTACGAGCAGTACTTC. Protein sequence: CASSQMGLAASYEQYF.